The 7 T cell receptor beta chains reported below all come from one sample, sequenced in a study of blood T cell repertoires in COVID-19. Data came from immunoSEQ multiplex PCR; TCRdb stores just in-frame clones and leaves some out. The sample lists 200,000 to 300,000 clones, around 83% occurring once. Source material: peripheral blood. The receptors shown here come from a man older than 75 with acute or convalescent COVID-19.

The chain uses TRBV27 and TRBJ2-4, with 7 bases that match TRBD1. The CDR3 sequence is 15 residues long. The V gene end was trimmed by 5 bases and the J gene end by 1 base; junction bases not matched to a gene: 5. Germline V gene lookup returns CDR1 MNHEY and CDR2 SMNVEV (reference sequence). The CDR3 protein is CASSNRGAAKNIQYF. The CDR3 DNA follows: TGTGCCAGCAGTAACAGGGGTGCGGCCAAAAACATTCAGTACTTC.

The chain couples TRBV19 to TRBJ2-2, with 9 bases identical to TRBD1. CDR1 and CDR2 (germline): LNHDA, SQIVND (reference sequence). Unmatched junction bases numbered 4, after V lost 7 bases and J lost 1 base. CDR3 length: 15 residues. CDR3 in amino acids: CASIRTGVNTGELFF. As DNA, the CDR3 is TGTGCCAGTATCAGGACAGGGGTGAACACCGGGGAGCTGTTTTTT. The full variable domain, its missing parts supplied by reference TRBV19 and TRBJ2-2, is DGGITQSPKYLFRKEGQNVTLSCEQNLNHDAMYWYRQDPGQGLRLIYYSQIVNDFQKGDIAEGYSVSREKKESFPLTVTSAQKNPTAFYLCASIRTGVNTGELFFGEGSRLTVL.

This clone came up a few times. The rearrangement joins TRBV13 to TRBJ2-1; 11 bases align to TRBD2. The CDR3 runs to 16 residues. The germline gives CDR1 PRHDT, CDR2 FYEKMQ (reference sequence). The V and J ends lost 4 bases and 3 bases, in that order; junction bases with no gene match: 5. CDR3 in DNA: TGTGCCAGCAGCTGGTCCGGGACTAGCGGCTACAATGAGCAGTTCTTC. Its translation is CASSWSGTSGYNEQFF.

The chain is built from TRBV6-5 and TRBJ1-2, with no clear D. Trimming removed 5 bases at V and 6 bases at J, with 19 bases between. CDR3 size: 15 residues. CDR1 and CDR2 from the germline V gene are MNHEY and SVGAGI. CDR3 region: CASSMQVAWVDGYTF. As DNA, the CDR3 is TGTGCCAGCAGTATGCAGGTTGCGTGGGTTGATGGCTACACCTTC.

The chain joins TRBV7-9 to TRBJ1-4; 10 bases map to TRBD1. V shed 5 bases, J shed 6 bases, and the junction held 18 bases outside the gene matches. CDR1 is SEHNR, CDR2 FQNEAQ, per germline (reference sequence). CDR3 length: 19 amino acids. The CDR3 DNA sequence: TGTGCCAGCAGCCCGATTTTGGGACAGGGGAGGGCCTCGGATGAAAAACTGTTTTTT. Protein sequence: CASSPILGQGRASDEKLFF.

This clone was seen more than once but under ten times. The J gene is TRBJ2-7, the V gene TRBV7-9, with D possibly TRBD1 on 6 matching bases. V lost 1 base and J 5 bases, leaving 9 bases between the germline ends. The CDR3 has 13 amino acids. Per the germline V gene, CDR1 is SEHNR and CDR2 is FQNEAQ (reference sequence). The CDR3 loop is CASSLVRDNEQYF. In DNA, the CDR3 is TGTGCCAGCAGCTTAGTCCGGGACAACGAGCAGTACTTC.

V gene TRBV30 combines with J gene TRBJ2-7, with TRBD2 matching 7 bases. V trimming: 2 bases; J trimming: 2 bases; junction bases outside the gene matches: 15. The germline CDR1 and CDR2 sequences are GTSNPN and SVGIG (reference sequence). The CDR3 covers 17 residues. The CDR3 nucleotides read TGTGCCTGGAGTTCCCGAAGCGGGGTAGCCCCTCCCTACGAGCAGTACTTC. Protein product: CAWSSRSGVAPPYEQYF.